Here is one T cell receptor beta chain with its context. V was trimmed by 2 bases and J by 5 bases, leaving 14 bases between them. The CDR3 loop spans 15 amino acids. Germline CDR1 and CDR2: SGHRS and YFSETQ. The data derive from a study of blood T cell repertoires in COVID-19. In the original workflow: For nucleated cells, counts were estimated from reference gene primer amplification. The assay was immunoSEQ multiplex PCR, and TCRdb's table has in-frame clones only and misses some. From that table come the V and J calls and clone size; the DNA was used to work out D and trimming. This sample yields around 190,000 clones, of which 88% are seen a single time; approximately 9.4% belongs to the top ten.

The J gene is TRBJ1-3, the V gene TRBV5-1; unclear D gene. The clonotype was recovered from a woman between 18 and 29 years old who had recovered from COVID-19. The sequencing input was PBMCs or T cells enriched from blood (not recorded which). The CDR3 DNA reads TGCGCCAGCAGCTTTGCCGGGGAGACAAGAAACACCATATATTTT. It encodes CASSFAGETRNTIYF.